This T cell receptor (beta chain) is from a study of tumor and adjacent non-tumor tissue in lung cancer. About the study: There were 11 to 13 adenocarcinoma, 2 squamous cell carcinoma and 1 small cell lung cancer cases. Findings and limits, study-wide: TCR diversity was significantly greater in tumor than normal lung tissue.

RNA was extracted from bulk tissue without any cell sorting. The library came from three nested PCR rounds adapted from ARM-PCR protocols. MiXCR, run by TCRdb on the multiplex PCR reads, gives a single entry per CDR3 protein. The sample has tens of thousands of distinct CDR3 sequences, 50% to 60% seen once. This clonotype was picked up a small number of times. Its antigen is as yet unknown. Deletions cut 4 bases from V and 5 bases from J, with 17 bases between. Germline-derived CDR1 and CDR2 are MGHRA and YSYEKL. The CDR3 runs 15 residues. The sequenced sample was lung tumor tissue. This sequence joins TRBV4-1 and TRBJ1-1; tentatively, D is TRBD1 (5 bases). The sequence was obtained from a man aged 50 to 59 with non-small cell lung cancer. For the CDR3, the DNA is TGCGCCAGCAGCCCGTCGGTTAGGGGAGTTACTGAAGCTTTCTTT. It codes for CASSPSVRGVTEAFF.